Below, 18 T cell receptor beta chains from the same sample are listed, as sequenced in a study of control samples from healthy donors and cancer patients (dated by TCRdb to the early 2020s). The library was produced with the immunoSEQ multiplex PCR assay. In TCRdb, the immuneACCESS table is reduced to in-frame sequences with V and J assigned. These tables do not hold every clone; where another copy was compared, an unresolved V gene accounts for under half, and the others remain unexplained. Recorded for this sample are about 22,000 clones; approximately 81% of them occurred a single time. Roughly 20% of the sample comes from the top ten. Sequencing used PBMCs. The receptors were sampled from a man in his fifties or sixties with colorectal cancer.

This sequence joins TRBV18 and TRBJ1-3; D is possibly TRBD1 (6 bases). Germline assignment: CDR1 KGHSH and CDR2 LQKENI. CDR3 size: 16 residues. Between the trimmed V and J ends, which lost 3 bases and 1 base, there was a span of 13 bases. CDR3: CASSPSRTDSGNTIYF. CDR3 nucleotides: TGTGCCAGCTCACCCTCGAGGACAGATTCTGGAAACACCATATATTTT. Based on the CDR3 plus reference TRBV18 and TRBJ1-3, the full variable domain is NAGVMQNPRHLVRRRGQEARLRCSPMKGHSHVYWYRQLPEEGLKFMVYLQKENIIDESGMPKERFSAEFPKEGPSILRIQQVVRGDSAAYFCASSPSRTDSGNTIYFGEGSWLTVV.

The CDR3 region is CASSYRGTGNQPQHF. The DNA for the CDR3 is TGTGCCAGCAGTTACCGCGGGACAGGCAATCAGCCCCAGCATTTT. The chain combines TRBV6-2 or TRBV6-3 with TRBJ1-5, with 7 bases identical to TRBD1. CDR3 length: 15 amino acids. Per germline, CDR1 MNHEY and CDR2 SVGEGT. The ends lost 2 bases at V and 2 bases at J; junction bases unmatched: 3.

V usage is TRBV5-1 and J usage is TRBJ2-6, with a tentative D call TRBD1 (5 bases). V was trimmed by 0 bases and J by 0 bases, leaving 10 bases between them. The CDR3 spans 17 residues. Germline-derived CDR1 and CDR2 are SGHRS and YFSETQ. The CDR3 bases are TGCGCCAGCAGCTTGGCAGGGCCAAACTCTGGGGCCAACGTCCTGACTTTC. It specifies CASSLAGPNSGANVLTF. Complete variable domain (other parts from reference TRBV5-1 and TRBJ2-6): KAGVTQTPRYLIKTRGQQVTLSCSPISGHRSVSWYQQTPGQGLQFLFEYFSETQRNKGNFPGRFSGRQFSNSRSEMNVSTLELGDSALYLCASSLAGPNSGANVLTFGAGSRLTVL.

V and J are TRBV4-2 and TRBJ2-1; possibly TRBD1 or TRBD2 for D (5 bases each). This CDR3 spans 14 amino acids. The V gene's germline CDR1 is LGHNA and CDR2 YNFKEQ. V was pared by 0 bases and J by 9 bases, with 12 bases between. This CDR3 reads CASSQESGAGEQFF. CDR3 coding DNA: TGTGCCAGCAGCCAAGAATCCGGGGCGGGTGAGCAGTTCTTC.

This chain connects TRBV19 to TRBJ1-2, with D unclear. The V end lost 0 bases, the J end lost 8 bases, and 13 bases lay between the germline ends. CDR3 length equals 14 residues. Germline values: CDR1 LNHDA, CDR2 SQIVND (reference sequence). CDR3 nucleotide sequence: TGTGCCAGTAGTATAGATGGAGTTGCCAAGGGCTACACCTTC. Translated, it gives CASSIDGVAKGYTF.

This chain links TRBV10-2 with TRBJ1-1; a weak D match, TRBD1 (5 bases). V lost 6 bases and J lost 1, with 18 bases in between. The CDR3 is 16 residues long. Germline V gene sequence: CDR1 WSHSY, CDR2 SAAADI. The CDR3 region is CASSRGGSRGNTEAFF. The CDR3 coding sequence is TGCGCCAGCAGCCGGGGAGGTTCAAGGGGGAACACTGAAGCTTTCTTT.

The rearrangement joins TRBV3-1 (or the pseudogene TRBV3-2) to TRBJ1-1; maybe TRBD1 (5 bases). The CDR3 has 14 residues. The germline V and J ends were trimmed by 2 bases and 10 bases, with 17 bases remaining between them. CDR1 and CDR2 from the germline V gene are LGHDT and YNNKEL (reference sequence). CDR3 in DNA: TGTGCCAGCAGCCAACCCGGGACCCTTGGAGGAGCTTTCTTT. Translated, it gives CASSQPGTLGGAFF.

The chain joins TRBV6-1 to TRBJ2-7, with D unclear. The CDR3 covers 16 residues. In germline, CDR1 is MNHNS, CDR2 SASEGT. This CDR3 reads CASSELTDRPPYEQHV. CDR3 nucleotide sequence: TGTGCCAGCAGTGAGCTGACGGATCGGCCCCCCTACGAGCAGCACGTC.

This chain links TRBV30 with TRBJ1-1; no clear D. Germline-derived CDR1 and CDR2 are GTSNPN and SVGIG (reference sequence). With 2 bases removed from V and 7 bases from J, the gap between germline ends came to 8 bases. The CDR3 is made up of 11 amino acids. The CDR3 DNA reads as TGTGCCTGGAGTAGGGATCTTGAAGCTTTCTTT. Its protein product is CAWSRDLEAFF.

This sequence joins TRBV19 and TRBJ2-2, with TRBD1 matching 11 bases. With 6 bases clipped from V and 5 bases from J, the junction kept 5 bases outside the gene matches. The CDR3 length is 15 residues. CDR1 and CDR2 from the germline V gene are LNHDA and SQIVND (reference sequence). The CDR3 reads CASREDRGQTGELFF. DNA of the CDR3: TGTGCCAGTAGGGAGGACAGGGGGCAGACCGGGGAGCTGTTTTTT.

Only one count was recorded for this clone. The chain combines TRBV27 with TRBJ2-7, with a weak D call TRBD1 (6 bases). The length of the CDR3 is 13 residues. V was trimmed by 6 bases and J by 7 bases, leaving 16 bases between them. Germline-derived CDR1 and CDR2 are MNHEY and SMNVEV (reference sequence). This chain's CDR3 is CASRNRASGEQYF. The CDR3 nucleotides are TGTGCCAGCAGGAACAGGGCTTCAGGGGAGCAGTACTTC.

The rearrangement links TRBV9 to TRBJ2-1, with D perhaps TRBD2 (6 bases). Germline V CDR1 and CDR2: SGDLS, YYNGEE. Trimming took off 0 bases at V and 6 bases at J, with 7 bases between the two ends. This CDR3 contains 13 residues. The CDR3 sequence: CASSVGLGNEQFF. CDR3 coding DNA: TGTGCCAGCAGCGTAGGACTAGGCAATGAGCAGTTCTTC.

This rearrangement joins TRBV10-1 to TRBJ2-5, with a weak D call TRBD2 (7 bases). V shed 6 bases and J shed 1 base, with 18 bases lying between them. CDR1 and CDR2 from the germline V gene are WNHNN and SYGVQD (reference sequence). The CDR3 sequence is 16 residues long. CDR3 sequence: CASSPKGGAIQETQYF. The CDR3 DNA reads as TGCGCCAGCAGCCCTAAGGGGGGGGCTATCCAAGAGACCCAGTACTTC.

This clone appeared a few times. The V gene is TRBV6-6, the J gene TRBJ1-4; D is unresolved. Trimming pared 2 bases from V and 6 bases from J, leaving 13 bases between. The germline CDR1 and CDR2 sequences are MNHNY and SVGAGI (reference sequence). This CDR3 comprises 15 residues. The CDR3 DNA sequence: TGTGCCAGCAGTTACAGTGAGGGTTTTTATGAAAAACTGTTTTTT. It yields the protein CASSYSEGFYEKLFF.

The rearrangement links TRBV18 to TRBJ2-3; 7 nucleotides line up with TRBD1. V shed 4 bases and J 5 bases; nucleotides not matched to a gene: 6. Germline-derived CDR1 and CDR2 are KGHSH and LQKENI. This CDR3 has 14 amino acids. CDR3 in DNA: TGTGCCAGCTCACTCACAGGGGTCAGAGATACGCAGTATTTT. Amino acids: CASSLTGVRDTQYF. The full variable domain, completed using reference TRBV18 and TRBJ2-3, is NAGVMQNPRHLVRRRGQEARLRCSPMKGHSHVYWYRQLPEEGLKFMVYLQKENIIDESGMPKERFSAEFPKEGPSILRIQQVVRGDSAAYFCASSLTGVRDTQYFGPGTRLTVL.

This sequence joins TRBV5-1 and TRBJ1-1, with TRBD1 as a possible D gene (6 bases). Trimming left V 0 bases short and J 4 bases short, with 13 bases between. Germline CDR1 reads SGHRS; CDR2 reads YFSETQ. This CDR3 region has 15 residues. The CDR3 sequence is CASSLVAGATTEAFF. CDR3 bases: TGCGCCAGCAGCTTGGTGGCGGGGGCAACCACTGAAGCTTTCTTT.

The chain recombines TRBV19 with TRBJ1-4; 10 positions agree with TRBD1. The CDR3 is made up of 15 amino acids. J lost 7 bases, V lost 6 bases, and 8 bases had no gene match. Germline CDR1 LNHDA, CDR2 SQIVND (reference sequence). The CDR3 DNA follows: TGTGCCAGTAGGGCGGACAGGGGGACCCTTGAAAAACTGTTTTTT. Translated, it gives CASRADRGTLEKLFF.

This clone was counted between two and nine times. The chain employs TRBV2 and TRBJ2-1; tentatively, D is TRBD2 (6 bases). This CDR3 has 16 amino acids. Per germline, CDR1 SNHLY and CDR2 FYNNEI. V lost 5 bases and J lost 0, with 14 bases in between. The CDR3 here is CASSPDFGSSYNEQFF. CDR3 DNA sequence: TGTGCCAGCAGTCCTGACTTCGGGAGCTCCTACAATGAGCAGTTCTTC.